This T cell receptor (beta chain) was recorded in a study of blood T cells in healthy people across ages. The study's findings and limits: Total diversity from one million sequenced T cells was likely underestimated. It was found that TCR beta diversity correlated strongly with the percentage of naive T cells.

Next came a second PCR, run for about 6 to 11 cycles, which used a sample-barcoded 5' primer along with a J-beta primer mix. TCRdb reprocessed the 5' RACE reads with MiXCR, giving one entry per CDR3 protein. This repertoire shows around 1,500,000 distinct CDR3 sequences, about 40% found once; its top ten account for approximately 7.9%. This clonotype was detected a few times. The antigen is undetermined. The length of the CDR3 is 18 residues. The germline V gene has CDR1 LNHNV and CDR2 YYDKDF (reference sequence). Trimming shortened V by 3 bases and J by 1 base, and 20 bases separated the two germline ends.

The origin of this receptor is a woman aged 18-29 years in good health. The chain combines TRBV15 with TRBJ2-3, with D possibly being TRBD2 (6 bases). The source material was blood. CDR3 protein: CATSSSLALGEGTDTQYF. In nucleotides, the CDR3 is TGTGCCACCAGCAGTTCATTGGCCCTGGGGGAGGGCACAGATACGCAGTATTTT.